This is a list of T cell receptor beta chains from one sample in a study of blood T cells in healthy people across ages. TCRdb called the 5' RACE reads again in MiXCR, with one record for every CDR3 protein. Of approximately 1,000,000 distinct CDR3 sequences listed, roughly two fifths are singletons. Sequencing input: blood. These receptors were taken from a man aged 18 to 29 in good health. Both conserved end residues are part of each CDR3. D genes are given only for firm matches. Clone size is given for some rows only: seen once, a few or many times, or a class if the clone is expanded.

CDR3	DNA	size	J	V	D
CASSQQSGQGNYGYTF	TGTGCCAGCAGCCAACAGTCGGGACAGGGGAACTATGGCTACACCTTC	many	TRBJ1-2	TRBV7-9	TRBD1
CASSLSRAHEQFF	TGTGCCAGCAGTTTATCTCGGGCCCACGAGCAGTTCTTC	-	TRBJ2-1	TRBV27	-
CASSPRTGLLTLNEKLFF	TGTGCCAGCAGCCCGCGGACGGGACTGCTAACCCTGAATGAAAAACTGTTTTTT	-	TRBJ1-4	TRBV7-9	-
CSVTGQGFYEQYF	TGCAGCGTGACGGGACAGGGGTTCTACGAGCAGTACTTC	-	TRBJ2-7	TRBV29-1	TRBD1
CASSIEETQYF	TGTGCCAGTAGTATTGAAGAGACCCAGTACTTC	many	TRBJ2-5	TRBV19	-
CASSPDLDTQYF	TGCGCCAGCAGCCCCGATCTGGATACGCAGTATTTT	many	TRBJ2-3	TRBV5-1	-
CATSRVPGATEAFF	TGTGCCACCAGCAGAGTCCCTGGGGCCACTGAAGCTTTCTTT	-	TRBJ1-1	TRBV15	-
CTSSLQTGHTDTQYF	TGTACCAGCAGCTTACAGACAGGCCACACAGATACGCAGTATTTT	-	TRBJ2-3	TRBV7-2	-
CASSYTMVNTNSGANVLTF	TGTGCCAGCAGTTACACAATGGTGAACACTAACTCTGGGGCCAACGTCCTGACTTTC	few	TRBJ2-6	TRBV6-2/TRBV6-3	-
CASTPGQGEDYEQYF	TGTGCCAGCACCCCTGGGCAGGGCGAAGATTACGAGCAGTACTTC	few	TRBJ2-7	TRBV28	-
CASSLGYRARFPTVGDTQYF	TGTGCCAGCAGTTTAGGGTACAGAGCCAGATTCCCCACCGTGGGGGATACGCAGTATTTT	-	TRBJ2-3	TRBV28	-
CSASEGAGEKLFF	TGCAGTGCTTCGGAGGGGGCAGGTGAAAAACTGTTTTTT	-	TRBJ1-4	TRBV20-1	TRBD1
CASSPRQERTEAFF	TGCGCCAGCAGCCCGCGGCAGGAGAGGACTGAAGCTTTCTTT	-	TRBJ1-1	TRBV5-1	-
CASSQGFADYYNEQFF	TGCGCCAGCAGCCAGGGGTTTGCTGATTACTACAATGAGCAGTTCTTC	few	TRBJ2-1	TRBV4-3	-
CSAREGTSGVGDAQYF	TGCAGTGCTAGAGAAGGGACTAGCGGGGTGGGAGATGCGCAGTATTTT	-	TRBJ2-3	TRBV20-1	TRBD2
CASSPRPARGGNQPQHF	TGTGCCAGCAGCCCTAGGCCCGCCAGGGGTGGCAATCAGCCCCAGCATTTT	-	TRBJ1-5	TRBV7-8	-
CASSFHRFLAGGTTGELFF	TGTGCCAGCAGCTTTCATCGGTTCTTAGCGGGGGGAACCACCGGGGAGCTGTTTTTT	-	TRBJ2-2	TRBV12-3/TRBV12-4	TRBD2
CSVEGDAGAPYNEQFF	TGCAGCGTTGAAGGCGACGCAGGGGCTCCTTACAATGAGCAGTTCTTC	many	TRBJ2-1	TRBV29-1	-
CASSEGWDTEAFF	TGTGCCAGCAGTGAAGGTTGGGACACTGAAGCTTTCTTT	-	TRBJ1-1	TRBV25-1	-
CASREGQSSYNEQFF	TGCGCCAGCAGAGAGGGACAGTCCTCCTACAATGAGCAGTTCTTC	few	TRBJ2-1	TRBV5-1	TRBD1
CASSPHGGGELGEKLFF	TGTGCCAGCAGCCCCCACGGAGGGGGAGAACTGGGGGAAAAACTGTTTTTT	-	TRBJ1-4	TRBV9	-
CASSLSGLYYEQYF	TGTGCCAGCAGTTTATCAGGACTCTACTACGAGCAGTACTTC	-	TRBJ2-7	TRBV27	-
CASSGTGWQPQHF	TGTGCCAGCAGTGGGACGGGGTGGCAGCCCCAGCATTTT	-	TRBJ1-5	TRBV27	-
CASSLVQGTNYGYTF	TGTGCCAGCAGCTTGGTACAGGGAACTAACTATGGCTACACCTTC	-	TRBJ1-2	TRBV5-5	-
CASSQGQGATGELFF	TGCGCCAGCAGCCAAGGACAGGGGGCGACCGGGGAGCTGTTTTTT	-	TRBJ2-2	TRBV5-1	TRBD1
CASSPPYEGNYGYTF	TGTGCCAGCAGCCCCCCCTATGAGGGAAACTATGGCTACACCTTC	many	TRBJ1-2	TRBV7-9	-
CASSEYLGGRETQYF	TGTGCCAGCAGTGAATATTTAGGGGGCCGGGAGACCCAGTACTTC	-	TRBJ2-5	TRBV25-1	TRBD1
CASSEAGSLTDTQYF	TGTGCCAGCAGTGAGGCGGGGTCCCTCACAGATACGCAGTATTTT	-	TRBJ2-3	TRBV6-1	-
CASSLYRVGYNEQFF	TGTGCCAGCAGTTTATACCGGGTCGGGTACAATGAGCAGTTCTTC	-	TRBJ2-1	TRBV28	-
CAISITRGDYEQYF	TGTGCCATCAGCATTACCAGGGGAGACTACGAGCAGTACTTC	few	TRBJ2-7	TRBV10-3	-
CASTWEETQYF	TGTGCCAGCACCTGGGAAGAGACCCAGTACTTC	-	TRBJ2-5	TRBV6-5	-
CASSRQGDFTLHF	TGTGCCAGCAGTCGGCAGGGGGATTTTACCCTCCACTTT	once	TRBJ1-6	TRBV2	TRBD1
CAIRSSGNQETQYF	TGTGCCATCAGATCCAGTGGAAACCAAGAGACCCAGTACTTC	-	TRBJ2-5	TRBV10-3	-
CASSSLLVEQYF	TGTGCCAGCAGCTCCCTATTAGTCGAGCAGTACTTC	-	TRBJ2-7	TRBV7-9	-
CASRDRASEAFF	TGTGCCAGCAGAGACAGGGCGTCGGAAGCTTTCTTT	-	TRBJ1-1	TRBV25-1	TRBD1
CASSRGRTSVTEQFF	TGTGCCAGCAGTAGGGGACGTACTAGTGTCACTGAGCAGTTCTTC	once	TRBJ2-1	TRBV2	-
CASSSGGQSNQPQHF	TGTGCCAGCAGTTCAGGGGGGCAAAGCAATCAGCCCCAGCATTTT	-	TRBJ1-5	TRBV6-2/TRBV6-3	TRBD1
CASSQDLGGARNEQFF	TGCGCCAGCAGCCAAGATCTGGGGGGGGCCCGCAATGAGCAGTTCTTC	-	TRBJ2-1	TRBV4-3	-
CAWSSQDTDTQYF	TGTGCCTGGAGTTCCCAGGACACAGATACGCAGTATTTT	-	TRBJ2-3	TRBV30	-
CASSPDNLFLGTDTQYF	TGCGCCAGCAGCCCAGACAACCTCTTCTTGGGCACAGATACGCAGTATTTT	once	TRBJ2-3	TRBV4-3	-
CASSDRGRDRGRDTQYF	TGTGCCAGCAGTGATCGGGGCCGGGACAGGGGGCGAGATACGCAGTATTTT	once	TRBJ2-3	TRBV25-1	TRBD1
CSVDNRDEAFF	TGCAGCGTTGATAACCGCGATGAAGCTTTCTTT	-	TRBJ1-1	TRBV29-1	-